One sample yielded the 31 T cell receptor beta chains listed below, sequenced in a study of blood T cell repertoires in COVID-19. The method was immunoSEQ multiplex PCR; TCRdb's version includes in-frame clones alone and lacks a portion of them. Of under 65,000 clones in the sample, around 84% were seen once. Sequenced: peripheral blood. The source is a woman aged 60-75 years with acute or convalescent COVID-19.

The chain joins TRBV2 to TRBJ1-1; no clear D. V was trimmed by 5 bases and J by 0 bases, leaving 4 bases between them. CDR1 SNHLY and CDR2 FYNNEI come from the germline V gene. This CDR3 has 12 residues. CDR3 residues: CASSPMNTEAFF. CDR3 DNA sequence: TGTGCCAGCAGTCCAATGAACACTGAAGCTTTCTTT.

The V call is TRBV24-1, the J call TRBJ2-3, with 8 bases lining up with TRBD1. Per the germline V gene, CDR1 is KGHDR and CDR2 is SFDVKD. V shed 4 bases, J shed 1 base, and the junction held 6 bases outside the gene matches. The CDR3 covers 16 residues. CDR3 loop: CATSEGDRGGTDTQYF. The DNA for the CDR3 is TGTGCCACCAGTGAGGGAGACAGGGGAGGCACAGATACGCAGTATTTT.

The CDR3 here is CASSGAGDPEAFF. CDR3 nucleotides: TGTGCCAGTAGTGGAGCAGGGGATCCTGAAGCTTTCTTT. The J gene is TRBJ1-1, the V gene TRBV19, with D possibly being TRBD1 (6 bases). The V gene lost 5 bases and the J gene lost 6 bases, with 13 bases spanning the gap. In germline, CDR1 is LNHDA, CDR2 SQIVND (reference sequence). The CDR3 totals 13 residues.

V and J are TRBV10-1 and TRBJ2-2, with D perhaps TRBD1 (6 bases). The germline V gene has CDR1 WNHNN and CDR2 SYGVQD (reference sequence). Trimming cost V 0 bases and J 3 bases, with 11 bases left between them. CDR3 length: 16 residues. CDR3 protein: CASSESKTGYTGELFF. The DNA of the CDR3 is TGCGCCAGCAGTGAGTCGAAGACAGGTTACACCGGGGAGCTGTTTTTT.

The gene calls are TRBV6-2 or TRBV6-3 and TRBJ1-5; a possible D gene is TRBD1 (5 bases). CDR1 is MNHEY and CDR2 is SVGEGT in the germline V gene. The CDR3 is 15 amino acids. Trimming took off 6 bases at V and 0 bases at J, with 12 bases between the two ends. Here the CDR3 reads CASSPGLYSNQPQHF. In nucleotides, the CDR3 is TGTGCCAGCAGCCCGGGACTTTATAGCAATCAGCCCCAGCATTTT.

The rearrangement links TRBV19 to TRBJ2-1; D might be TRBD1 (5 bases). V dropped 2 bases and J dropped 5 bases, with 13 bases sitting between them. The CDR3 spans 15 residues. Germline lookup yields CDR1 LNHDA and CDR2 SQIVND (reference sequence). CDR3 nucleotides: TGTGCCAGTAGTATAAATCACAGGTCGAACAATGAGCAGTTCTTC. It codes for CASSINHRSNNEQFF.

V is TRBV24-1 and J is TRBJ1-2; 7 bases are shared with TRBD1. The CDR3 has 14 amino acids. V lost 2 bases, J lost 4 bases, and 3 bases stayed unmatched. From germline, CDR1 is KGHDR and CDR2 SFDVKD. For the CDR3, the DNA is TGTGCCACCAGTGATTCCCGGGACAGCTATGGCTACACCTTC. Encoded protein: CATSDSRDSYGYTF.

This rearrangement joins TRBV12-3 or TRBV12-4 to TRBJ1-3; no definite D call. V dropped 2 bases and J dropped 7 bases, with 6 bases sitting between them. This CDR3 is 12 amino acids long. The CDR3 sequence is CASSLWRNTIYF. In DNA, the CDR3 is TGTGCCAGCAGTTTATGGCGGAACACCATATATTTT.

This clone came up once. The rearrangement uses TRBV11-2 and TRBJ1-1, with 10 bases aligning to TRBD1. The germline gives CDR1 SGHAT, CDR2 FQNNGV. The CDR3 sequence is 18 residues long. V gave up 7 bases and J gave up 6 bases; unmatched junction bases: 20. CDR3 nucleotides: TGTGCCAGCAACCCCTGGCGGTTGACAGGGGGCGCGCAAGCTGAAGCTTTCTTT. This codes for CASNPWRLTGGAQAEAFF.

The rearrangement links TRBV5-6 to TRBJ2-1, with 9 bases identical to TRBD2. Trimming took 5 bases from V and 7 from J; bases not matched to a gene: 10. From germline, CDR1 is SGHDT and CDR2 YYEEEE. The CDR3 runs 15 residues. CDR3 protein: CASSPAETSGNEQFF. CDR3 nucleotide sequence: TGTGCCAGCAGTCCGGCCGAGACTAGCGGAAATGAGCAGTTCTTC.

This clone appeared many times. The chain uses TRBV27 and TRBJ2-1, with TRBD2 as a possible D gene (6 bases). V was pared by 8 bases and J by 4 bases, with 15 bases between. The CDR3 has 14 amino acids. Per the germline V gene, CDR1 is MNHEY and CDR2 is SMNVEV (reference sequence). In nucleotides, the CDR3 is TGTGCCAGCCGGGGGTCTCAAGGATACAATGAGCAGTTCTTC. Amino acid sequence: CASRGSQGYNEQFF.

The genes are TRBV11-2 and TRBJ2-5, with D possibly TRBD1 on 5 matching bases. From germline, CDR1 is SGHAT and CDR2 FQNNGV. This CDR3 contains 16 residues. The V and J ends lost 3 bases and 1 base respectively, with 15 bases between them. The CDR3 loop reads CASSFEVMGRQETQYF. DNA for the CDR3: TGTGCCAGCAGCTTCGAAGTGATGGGGCGCCAAGAGACCCAGTACTTC.

This clone occurred once. The chain joins TRBV6-5 to TRBJ1-2; TRBD1 matches 8 bases. The CDR3 extends over 13 amino acids. Trimming took 2 bases from V and 6 from J; bases not matched to a gene: 2. Germline values: CDR1 MNHEY, CDR2 SVGAGI. CDR3 protein: CASSYGQGHGYTF. Written as DNA, the CDR3 is TGTGCCAGCAGTTACGGACAGGGTCATGGCTACACCTTC.

The genes are TRBV7-3 and TRBJ2-3; 12 bases align to TRBD2. J gave up 1 base and V 7 bases, and 12 bases lay outside the gene matches. The CDR3 loop spans 18 amino acids. Germline V gene data show CDR1 as SGHTA and CDR2 as FQGTGA. The CDR3: CASTLTATSGGRTDTQYF. CDR3 nucleotide sequence: TGTGCCAGCACCCTTACGGCGACTAGCGGGGGTCGCACAGATACGCAGTATTTT.

This clone was observed a few times. The gene calls are TRBV2 and TRBJ1-4; 8 bases match TRBD1. The germline gives CDR1 SNHLY, CDR2 FYNNEI. The CDR3 extends over 15 amino acids. V was clipped by 7 bases and J by 8 bases; unmatched bases: 12. CDR3: CASKTDRGVGEKLFF. The CDR3 DNA sequence: TGTGCCAGCAAAACTGACAGGGGAGTTGGAGAAAAACTGTTTTTT.

The V and J genes are TRBV7-6 and TRBJ2-7; TRBD1 might be the D (7 bases). The V end lost 3 bases, the J end lost 3 bases, and 21 bases lay between the germline ends. CDR3 length: 17 residues. Germline lookup yields CDR1 SGHVS and CDR2 FNYEAQ. The CDR3 here is CASSLAPVGGDSYEQYF. The CDR3 DNA reads as TGTGCCAGCAGCTTGGCTCCCGTTGGCGGGGACAGCTACGAGCAGTACTTC.

The rearrangement links TRBV10-1 to TRBJ2-3; D may be TRBD2 (6 bases). This CDR3 spans 17 amino acids. In germline, CDR1 is WNHNN, CDR2 SYGVQD (reference sequence). Deletions cut 0 bases from V and 1 base from J, with 14 bases between. CDR3 protein: CASSESAGWSGTDTQYF. In DNA, the CDR3 is TGCGCCAGCAGTGAGTCGGCGGGGTGGAGCGGCACAGATACGCAGTATTTT.

The V call is TRBV6-4, the J call TRBJ1-2; tentative D call: TRBD1 (5 bases). The CDR3 extends over 13 amino acids. The germline V gene has CDR1 MRHNA and CDR2 SNTAGT. V was clipped by 2 bases and J by 8 bases, with 12 bases between them. The CDR3 is CASSDDQGGGYTF. DNA of the CDR3: TGTGCCAGCAGTGACGATCAGGGCGGAGGCTACACCTTC.

The J gene is TRBJ2-7, the V gene TRBV5-1; 12 positions match TRBD2. J was trimmed by 11 bases and V by 0 bases; bases with no gene match: 6. The CDR3 is 14 amino acids. Germline-derived CDR1 and CDR2 are SGHRS and YFSETQ. The CDR3 is CASSLGTSGAEEYF. DNA for the CDR3: TGCGCCAGCAGCTTGGGGACTAGCGGGGCCGAAGAGTACTTC.

This chain uses TRBV5-4 with TRBJ1-2; 9 bases fit TRBD1. The CDR3 consists of 15 residues. Per the germline V gene, CDR1 is SGHNT and CDR2 is YYREEE (reference sequence). After removal of 4 bases from V and 8 bases from J, the junction contained 12 bases not matched to a gene. The CDR3 DNA follows: TGTGCCAGCAGCCTTCCGGGACAGGGCCGACGAGGCTACACCTTC. It codes for CASSLPGQGRRGYTF.

This clone has just one count. This CDR3 is CASSLGVLGGQASNSYGYTF. CDR3 nucleotides: TGCGCCAGCAGCTTGGGTGTTTTGGGGGGACAGGCTTCTAATTCCTATGGCTACACCTTC. This chain links TRBV5-1 with TRBJ1-2, with 8 bases fitting TRBD1. The junction had 20 bases not matched to a gene; V was cut back by 0 bases and J by 4 bases. The CDR3 length is 20 residues. In germline, CDR1 is SGHRS, CDR2 YFSETQ.

The rearrangement joins TRBV12-3 or TRBV12-4 to TRBJ1-2; 7 bases match TRBD1. J gave up 4 bases and V 2 bases, and 1 base lay outside the gene matches. The CDR3 loop spans 13 amino acids. The CDR3 spells CASSLRGPYGYTF. CDR3 DNA: TGTGCCAGCAGTTTAAGGGGGCCCTATGGCTACACCTTC.

This clone was observed a handful of times. This rearrangement joins TRBV6-5 to TRBJ2-5; D is ambiguous. Trimming left V 6 bases short and J 1 base short, with 12 bases between. Looked up from germline, CDR1 is MNHEY and CDR2 is SVGAGI. This CDR3 has 14 residues. The CDR3 sequence: CASRRTVRQETQYF. CDR3 coding DNA: TGTGCCAGCAGGAGAACAGTACGCCAAGAGACCCAGTACTTC.

DNA of the CDR3: TGTGCCAGTAGTTACTCTGCGGGACCCTCCTACAATGAGCAGTTCTTC. Its protein product is CASSYSAGPSYNEQFF. The J gene is TRBJ2-1, the V gene TRBV19, with D possibly matching TRBD2 (6 bases). The V and J ends lost 5 bases and 0 bases respectively, with 14 bases between them. Germline V lookup: CDR1 LNHDA, CDR2 SQIVND (reference sequence). This CDR3 has 16 amino acids.

V is TRBV6-5 and J is TRBJ2-4; 9 positions agree with TRBD2. Trimming cost V 5 bases and J 8 bases; bases outside gene matches: 7. The germline V gene encodes CDR1 MNHEY and CDR2 SVGAGI. The CDR3 is 14 amino acids. As DNA, the CDR3 is TGTGCCAGCAGTCCCGGGACTAGCAGGGACATTCAGTACTTC. Translating it yields CASSPGTSRDIQYF.

V gene TRBV24-1 combines with J gene TRBJ1-5; the match to TRBD1 covers 7 bases. The CDR3 is 15 residues long. The germline V gene has CDR1 KGHDR and CDR2 SFDVKD. The trim removed 4 bases at V and 4 bases at J, leaving 6 bases unmatched. The CDR3 nucleotides read TGTGCCACCAGTGACTCGCAGGGGGTGAATCAGCCCCAGCATTTT. The encoded protein is CATSDSQGVNQPQHF.

This chain uses TRBV6-5 with TRBJ1-1, with D possibly being TRBD1 (5 bases). The CDR3 loop spans 15 amino acids. Between the trimmed V and J ends, which lost 6 bases and 0 bases, there was a span of 14 bases. In germline, CDR1 is MNHEY, CDR2 SVGAGI. CDR3 region: CASSRQGKVNTEAFF. The CDR3 nucleotides read TGTGCCAGCAGCCGTCAGGGTAAAGTGAACACTGAAGCTTTCTTT.

This sequence joins TRBV9 and TRBJ2-5; 9 bases match TRBD1. The CDR3 length is 15 residues. Germline CDR1 reads SGDLS; CDR2 reads YYNGEE. V shed 0 bases, J shed 1 base, and the junction held 1 base outside the gene matches. CDR3 sequence reads: CASSVGTGAQETQYF. CDR3 DNA sequence: TGTGCCAGCAGCGTAGGGACAGGGGCCCAAGAGACCCAGTACTTC.

The genes are TRBV7-2 and TRBJ2-7; 14 bases map to TRBD2. CDR3 size: 16 residues. V shed 4 bases and J 3 bases; nucleotides not matched to a gene: 5. Germline CDR1 and CDR2: SGHTA and FQGNSA. The CDR3 region is CASSYKGTSGGYEQYF. In DNA form, the CDR3 reads TGTGCCAGCAGCTACAAAGGGACTAGCGGGGGCTACGAGCAGTACTTC.

J is TRBJ1-5 and V is TRBV9; TRBD1 agrees at 7 bases. V lost 1 base to trimming and J lost 2 bases; unmatched junction nucleotides: 0. The CDR3 contains 14 residues. CDR1 SGDLS and CDR2 YYNGEE come from the germline V gene. CDR3 protein: CASSVTGGNQPQHF. CDR3 coding DNA: TGTGCCAGCAGCGTAACAGGGGGCAATCAGCCCCAGCATTTT.

This clone has a handful of counts. The chain couples TRBV7-7 to TRBJ2-1, with 14 bases aligning to TRBD2. Per germline, CDR1 SSHAT and CDR2 FNYEAQ (reference sequence). The CDR3 totals 16 residues. The J segment lost 4 bases and the V segment lost 3 bases, leaving 2 bases of the junction unmatched. CDR3 region: CASSLGTSGGYNEQFF. DNA for the CDR3: TGTGCCAGCAGCTTGGGGACTAGCGGGGGTTACAATGAGCAGTTCTTC.